These 4 T cell receptor beta chains originate from one sample sequenced in a study of T cells after yellow fever vaccination. TCRdb re-called the 5' RACE reads through MiXCR, storing one row per CDR3 protein. The data hold some 320,000 distinct CDR3 sequences, with 4.1% observed a single time. The sequences come from PBMCs, collected 5 days after the yellow fever booster vaccination. The receptors stem from a man aged 18 to 35 who received the YFV17D yellow fever vaccine.

Ten or more counts support this clonotype. V and J are TRBV4-3 and TRBJ2-1; D tentatively fits TRBD1 or TRBD2 (5 bases each). The CDR3 has 15 residues. Germline values: CDR1 LGHNA, CDR2 YSLEER. V lost 5 bases, J lost 4 bases, and 15 bases lay in between. The CDR3 spells CASSAGTARYNEQFF. CDR3 nucleotide sequence: TGCGCCAGCAGCGCCGGGACGGCCCGATACAATGAGCAGTTCTTC.

The CDR3 spells CASSELRTGSNSGANVLTF. CDR3 DNA: TGTGCCAGCAGTGAGCTTCGGACAGGGTCAAACTCTGGGGCCAACGTCCTGACTTTC. The V call is TRBV2, the J call TRBJ2-6; 8 bases are shared with TRBD1. CDR1 is SNHLY, CDR2 FYNNEI, per germline. The V and J ends lost 3 bases and 0 bases, in that order; junction bases with no gene match: 10. The CDR3 covers 19 residues.

This clonotype occurred many times. The gene calls are TRBV12-3 or TRBV12-4 and TRBJ1-1; the D gene is possibly TRBD1 (5 bases). The ends were cut back, 7 bases at V and 1 base at J, with 16 bases in the middle. The CDR3 length is 15 residues. Written as DNA, the CDR3 is TGTGCCAGCAAACCGGCCCAGGGCGGGAACACTGAAGCTTTCTTT. It is translated as CASKPAQGGNTEAFF.

Ten or more counts support this clonotype. The chain couples TRBV5-1 to TRBJ2-6; D unclear. The CDR3 totals 16 residues. V shed 2 bases and J shed 0 bases, with 9 bases lying between them. Per germline, CDR1 SGHRS and CDR2 YFSETQ. CDR3 sequence: CASSFGDRSGANVLTF. As DNA, the CDR3 is TGCGCCAGCAGCTTTGGAGACCGCTCTGGGGCCAACGTCCTGACTTTC.